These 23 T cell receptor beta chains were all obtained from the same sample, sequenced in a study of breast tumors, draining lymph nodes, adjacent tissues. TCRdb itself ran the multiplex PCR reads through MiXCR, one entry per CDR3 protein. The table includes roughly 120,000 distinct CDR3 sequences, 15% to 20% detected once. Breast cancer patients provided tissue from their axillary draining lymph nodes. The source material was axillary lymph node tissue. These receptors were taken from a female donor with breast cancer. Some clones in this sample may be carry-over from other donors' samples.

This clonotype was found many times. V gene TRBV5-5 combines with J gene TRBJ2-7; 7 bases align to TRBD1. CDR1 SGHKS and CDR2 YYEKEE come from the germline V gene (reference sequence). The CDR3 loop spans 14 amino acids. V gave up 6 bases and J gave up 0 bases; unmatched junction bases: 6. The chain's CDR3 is CASKLRDSSYEQYF. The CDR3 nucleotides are TGTGCCAGCAAATTAAGGGACAGCTCCTACGAGCAGTACTTC.

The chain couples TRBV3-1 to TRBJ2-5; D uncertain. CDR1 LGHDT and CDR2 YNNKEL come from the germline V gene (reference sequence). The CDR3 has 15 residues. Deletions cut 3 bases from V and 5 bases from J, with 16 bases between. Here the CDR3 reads CASSHIYRSGETQYF. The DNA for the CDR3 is TGTGCCAGCAGCCATATTTATAGGAGTGGGGAGACCCAGTACTTC.

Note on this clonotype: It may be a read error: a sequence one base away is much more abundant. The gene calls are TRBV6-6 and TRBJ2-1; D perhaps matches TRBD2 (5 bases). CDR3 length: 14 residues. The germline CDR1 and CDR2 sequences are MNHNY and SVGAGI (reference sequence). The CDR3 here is CASSTRASYNEQSF. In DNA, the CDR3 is TGTGCCAGCAGTACGAGGGCCTCCTACAATGAGCAGTCCTTC.

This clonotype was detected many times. DNA of the CDR3: TGCGCCAGCAGCTTGGATAGGACGGGCGAGCAGTACTTC. Its protein product is CASSLDRTGEQYF. The chain is built from TRBV5-1 and TRBJ2-7; D is ambiguous. This CDR3 is 13 amino acids long. Looked up from germline, CDR1 is SGHRS and CDR2 is YFSETQ. The ends were cut back, 0 bases at V and 6 bases at J, with 10 bases in the middle.

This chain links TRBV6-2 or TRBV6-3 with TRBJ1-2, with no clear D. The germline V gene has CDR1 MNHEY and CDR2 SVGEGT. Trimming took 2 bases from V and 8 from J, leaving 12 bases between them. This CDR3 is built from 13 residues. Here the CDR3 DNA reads TGTGCCAGCAGTTACGGTTGGGATTCGGGCTACACCTTC. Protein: CASSYGWDSGYTF.

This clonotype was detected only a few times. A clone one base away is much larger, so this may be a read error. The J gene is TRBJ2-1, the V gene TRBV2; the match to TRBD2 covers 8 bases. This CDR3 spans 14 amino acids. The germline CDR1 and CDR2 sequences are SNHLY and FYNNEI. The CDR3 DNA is TGTGCCAGCCTTCGAGCGGGGGCTAACAATGAGCGGTTCTTC. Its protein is CASLRAGANNERFF.

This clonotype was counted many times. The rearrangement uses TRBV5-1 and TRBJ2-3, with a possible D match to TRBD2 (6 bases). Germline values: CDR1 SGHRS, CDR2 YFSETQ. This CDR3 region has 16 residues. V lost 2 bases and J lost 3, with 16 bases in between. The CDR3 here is CASSFFRSSETDTQYF. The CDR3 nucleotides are TGCGCCAGCAGCTTTTTTCGTTCTAGCGAGACAGATACGCAGTATTTT.

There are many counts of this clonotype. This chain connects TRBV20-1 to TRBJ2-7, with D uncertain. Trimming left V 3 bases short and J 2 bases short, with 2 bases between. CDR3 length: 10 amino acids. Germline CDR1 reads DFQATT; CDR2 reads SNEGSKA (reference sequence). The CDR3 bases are TGCAGTGCTAGTCCCTACGAGCAGTACTTC. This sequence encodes CSASPYEQYF.

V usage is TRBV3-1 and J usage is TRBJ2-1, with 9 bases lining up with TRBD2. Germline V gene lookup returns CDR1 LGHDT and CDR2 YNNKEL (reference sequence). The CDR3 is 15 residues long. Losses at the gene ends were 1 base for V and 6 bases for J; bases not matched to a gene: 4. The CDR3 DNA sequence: TGTGCCAGCAGCCAAGGACTAGCGGTAGGCAATGAGCAGTTCTTC. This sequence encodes CASSQGLAVGNEQFF.

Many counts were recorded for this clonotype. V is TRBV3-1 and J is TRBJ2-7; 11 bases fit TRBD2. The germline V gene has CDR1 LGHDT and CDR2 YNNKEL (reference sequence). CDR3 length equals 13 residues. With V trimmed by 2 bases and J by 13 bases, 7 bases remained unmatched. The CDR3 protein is CASSQTSGGLRYF. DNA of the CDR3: TGTGCCAGCAGCCAAACTAGCGGGGGTTTGCGATACTTC.

CDR3 protein: CASSQGRDSHTDTQYF. DNA for the CDR3: TGCGCCAGCAGCCAGGGCCGGGACAGCCACACAGATACGCAGTATTTT. The rearrangement joins TRBV4-1 to TRBJ2-3; the match to TRBD1 covers 7 bases. Germline V gene sequence: CDR1 MGHRA, CDR2 YSYEKL. The V and J ends lost 3 bases and 2 bases, in that order; junction bases with no gene match: 8. The CDR3 has 16 residues.

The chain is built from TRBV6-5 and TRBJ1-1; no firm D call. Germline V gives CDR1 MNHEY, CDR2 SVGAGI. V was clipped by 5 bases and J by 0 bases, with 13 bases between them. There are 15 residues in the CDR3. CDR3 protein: CASSPHKKLNTEAFF. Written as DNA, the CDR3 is TGTGCCAGCAGTCCGCACAAGAAATTGAACACTGAAGCTTTCTTT.

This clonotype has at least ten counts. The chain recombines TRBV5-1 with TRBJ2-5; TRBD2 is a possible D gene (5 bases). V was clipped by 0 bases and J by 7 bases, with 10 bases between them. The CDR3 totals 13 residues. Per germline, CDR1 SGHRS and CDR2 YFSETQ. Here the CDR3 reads CASSLEVEGTQYF. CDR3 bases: TGCGCCAGCAGCTTGGAGGTCGAGGGGACCCAGTACTTC.

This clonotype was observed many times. CDR3 DNA: TGTGCCAGCAGTGAAAGAACAGGCTCGGCCTACGAGCAGTACTTC. Translated: CASSERTGSAYEQYF. This chain links TRBV6-1 with TRBJ2-7; possible D gene TRBD1, 5 bases. Germline V gene lookup returns CDR1 MNHNS and CDR2 SASEGT. The V end lost 2 bases, the J end lost 2 bases, and 13 bases lay between the germline ends. This CDR3 is 15 amino acids long.

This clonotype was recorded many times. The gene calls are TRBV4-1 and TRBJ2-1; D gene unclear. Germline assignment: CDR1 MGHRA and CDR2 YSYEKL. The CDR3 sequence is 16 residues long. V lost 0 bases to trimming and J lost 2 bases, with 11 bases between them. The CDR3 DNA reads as TGCGCCAGCAGCCAAGATGACACCACTACCTACAATGAGCAGTTCTTC. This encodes CASSQDDTTTYNEQFF.

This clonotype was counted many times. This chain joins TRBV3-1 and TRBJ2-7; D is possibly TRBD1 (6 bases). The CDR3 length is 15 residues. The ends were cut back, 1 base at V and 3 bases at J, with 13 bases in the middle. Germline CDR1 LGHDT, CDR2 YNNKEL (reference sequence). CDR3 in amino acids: CASSQAMDSHYEQYF. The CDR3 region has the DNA TGTGCCAGCAGCCAAGCAATGGACAGCCACTACGAGCAGTACTTC.

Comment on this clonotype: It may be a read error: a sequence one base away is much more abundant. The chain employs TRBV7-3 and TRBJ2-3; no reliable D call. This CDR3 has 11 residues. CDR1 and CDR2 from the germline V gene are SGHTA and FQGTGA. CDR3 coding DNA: TGTGCCAGCGGCTTAAAAGATACGCAGTATTTT. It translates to CASGLKDTQYF.

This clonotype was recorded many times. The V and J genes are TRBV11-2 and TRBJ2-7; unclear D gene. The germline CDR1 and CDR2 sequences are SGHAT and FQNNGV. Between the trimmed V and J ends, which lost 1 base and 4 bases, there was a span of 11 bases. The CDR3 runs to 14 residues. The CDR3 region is CASSLAQSSYEQYF. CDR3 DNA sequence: TGTGCCAGCAGCTTAGCCCAGTCTTCATACGAGCAGTACTTC.

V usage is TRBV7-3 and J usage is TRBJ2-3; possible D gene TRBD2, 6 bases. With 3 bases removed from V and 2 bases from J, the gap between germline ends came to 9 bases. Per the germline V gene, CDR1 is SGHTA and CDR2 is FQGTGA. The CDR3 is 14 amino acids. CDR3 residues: CASSLGLHTDTQYF. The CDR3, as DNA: TGTGCCAGCAGCTTGGGACTCCACACAGATACGCAGTATTTT.

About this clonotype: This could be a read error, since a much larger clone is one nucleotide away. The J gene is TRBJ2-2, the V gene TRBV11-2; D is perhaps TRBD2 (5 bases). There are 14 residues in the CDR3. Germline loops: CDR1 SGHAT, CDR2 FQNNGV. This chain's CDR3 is CASSLVRNTGERFF. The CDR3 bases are TGTGCCAGCAGCTTAGTTCGGAACACCGGGGAGCGGTTTTTT.

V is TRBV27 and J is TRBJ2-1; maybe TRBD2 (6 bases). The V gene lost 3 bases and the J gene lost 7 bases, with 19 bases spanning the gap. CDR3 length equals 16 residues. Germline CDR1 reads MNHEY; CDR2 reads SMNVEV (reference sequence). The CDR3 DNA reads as TGTGCCAGCAGTTTTGTCAGACTCATAGGGAGGAATGAGCAGTTCTTC. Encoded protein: CASSFVRLIGRNEQFF.

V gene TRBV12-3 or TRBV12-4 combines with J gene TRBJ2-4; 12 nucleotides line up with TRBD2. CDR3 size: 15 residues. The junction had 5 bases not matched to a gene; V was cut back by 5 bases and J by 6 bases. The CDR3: CASSHGLAGTNIQYF. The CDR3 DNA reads TGTGCCAGCAGTCACGGACTAGCGGGGACAAACATTCAGTACTTC.

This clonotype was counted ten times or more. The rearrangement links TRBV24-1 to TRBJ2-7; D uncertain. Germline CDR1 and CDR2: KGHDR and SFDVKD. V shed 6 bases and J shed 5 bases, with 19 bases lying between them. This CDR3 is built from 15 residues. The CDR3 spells CATSSGLGYQNEQYF. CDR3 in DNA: TGTGCCACCAGTTCGGGTCTGGGGTATCAGAACGAGCAGTACTTC.